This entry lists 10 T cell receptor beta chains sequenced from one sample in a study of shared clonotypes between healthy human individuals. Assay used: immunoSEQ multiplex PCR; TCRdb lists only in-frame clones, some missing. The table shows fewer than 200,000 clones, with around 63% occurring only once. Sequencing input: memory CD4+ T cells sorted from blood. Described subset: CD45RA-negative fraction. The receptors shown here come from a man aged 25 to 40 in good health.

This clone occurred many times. In DNA form, the CDR3 reads TGTGCCAGCAGTTATGTGGGGGTTCGGGACTATGGCTACACCTTC. Its protein is CASSYVGVRDYGYTF. The chain has TRBV6-6 and TRBJ1-2; perhaps TRBD1 as D (5 bases). The germline V gene has CDR1 MNHNY and CDR2 SVGAGI (reference sequence). The CDR3 is 15 residues long. The V gene lost 3 bases and the J gene lost 3 bases, with 14 bases spanning the gap.

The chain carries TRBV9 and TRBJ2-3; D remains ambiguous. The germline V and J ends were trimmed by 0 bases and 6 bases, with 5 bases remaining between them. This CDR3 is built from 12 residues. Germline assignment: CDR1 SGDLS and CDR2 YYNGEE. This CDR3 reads CASSVESDTQYF. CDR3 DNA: TGTGCCAGCAGCGTAGAGAGCGATACGCAGTATTTT.

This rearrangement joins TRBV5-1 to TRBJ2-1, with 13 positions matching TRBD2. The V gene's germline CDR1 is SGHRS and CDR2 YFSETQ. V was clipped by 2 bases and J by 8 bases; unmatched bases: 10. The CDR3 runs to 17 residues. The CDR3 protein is CASSFLLLAGGSDEQFF. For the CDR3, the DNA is TGCGCCAGCAGCTTCCTCTTACTAGCGGGAGGGTCGGATGAGCAGTTCTTC. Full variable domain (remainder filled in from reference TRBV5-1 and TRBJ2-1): KAGVTQTPRYLIKTRGQQVTLSCSPISGHRSVSWYQQTPGQGLQFLFEYFSETQRNKGNFPGRFSGRQFSNSRSEMNVSTLELGDSALYLCASSFLLLAGGSDEQFFGPGTRLTVL.

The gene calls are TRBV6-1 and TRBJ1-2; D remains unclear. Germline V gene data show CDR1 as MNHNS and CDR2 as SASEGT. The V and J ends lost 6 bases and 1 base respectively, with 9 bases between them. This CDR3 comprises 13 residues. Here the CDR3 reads CASSPGLNYGYTF. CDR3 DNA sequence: TGTGCCAGCAGCCCCGGGCTTAACTATGGCTACACCTTC.

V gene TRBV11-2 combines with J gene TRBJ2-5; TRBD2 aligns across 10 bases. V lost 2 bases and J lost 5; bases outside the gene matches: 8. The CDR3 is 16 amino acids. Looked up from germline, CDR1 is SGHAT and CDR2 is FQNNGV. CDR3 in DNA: TGTGCCAGCAGCTTACGCTCTAGCGGGAGTGTGGAGACCCAGTACTTC. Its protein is CASSLRSSGSVETQYF.

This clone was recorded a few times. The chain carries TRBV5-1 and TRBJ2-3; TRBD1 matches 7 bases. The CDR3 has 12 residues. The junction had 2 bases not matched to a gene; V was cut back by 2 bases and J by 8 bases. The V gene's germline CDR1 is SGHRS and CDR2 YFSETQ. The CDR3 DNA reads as TGCGCCAGCAGCTTCGACAGGGTTACGCAGTATTTT. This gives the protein CASSFDRVTQYF.

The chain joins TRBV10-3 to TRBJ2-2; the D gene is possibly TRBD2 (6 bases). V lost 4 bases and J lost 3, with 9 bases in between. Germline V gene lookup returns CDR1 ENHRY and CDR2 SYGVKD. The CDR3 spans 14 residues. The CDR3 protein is CAISVGRDTGELFF. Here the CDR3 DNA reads TGTGCCATCAGTGTCGGGAGAGACACCGGGGAGCTGTTTTTT.

Here the CDR3 reads CASSLGLAGDNEQFF. The CDR3, as DNA: TGTGCCAGCAGCTTAGGGCTAGCGGGAGATAATGAGCAGTTCTTC. The rearrangement joins TRBV7-7 to TRBJ2-1, with 10 bases fitting TRBD2. The ends lost 1 base at V and 7 bases at J; junction bases unmatched: 4. This CDR3 has 15 amino acids. Per the germline V gene, CDR1 is SSHAT and CDR2 is FNYEAQ (reference sequence).

DNA of the CDR3: TGTGCCACCCATCTGGGGGGGACGAACACTGAAGCTTTCTTT. Residues: CATHLGGTNTEAFF. The chain uses TRBV6-5 and TRBJ1-1; D might be TRBD1 (5 bases). The CDR3 sequence is 14 residues long. In germline, CDR1 is MNHEY, CDR2 SVGAGI. V gave up 10 bases and J gave up 1 base, with 16 bases separating them.

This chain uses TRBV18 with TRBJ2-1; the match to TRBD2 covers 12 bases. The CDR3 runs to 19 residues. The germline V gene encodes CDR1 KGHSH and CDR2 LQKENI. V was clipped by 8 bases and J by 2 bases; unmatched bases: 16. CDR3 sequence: CASLKSTSGSAEAYNEQFF. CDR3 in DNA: TGTGCCAGCCTGAAGTCGACTAGCGGGAGCGCGGAAGCCTACAATGAGCAGTTCTTC.